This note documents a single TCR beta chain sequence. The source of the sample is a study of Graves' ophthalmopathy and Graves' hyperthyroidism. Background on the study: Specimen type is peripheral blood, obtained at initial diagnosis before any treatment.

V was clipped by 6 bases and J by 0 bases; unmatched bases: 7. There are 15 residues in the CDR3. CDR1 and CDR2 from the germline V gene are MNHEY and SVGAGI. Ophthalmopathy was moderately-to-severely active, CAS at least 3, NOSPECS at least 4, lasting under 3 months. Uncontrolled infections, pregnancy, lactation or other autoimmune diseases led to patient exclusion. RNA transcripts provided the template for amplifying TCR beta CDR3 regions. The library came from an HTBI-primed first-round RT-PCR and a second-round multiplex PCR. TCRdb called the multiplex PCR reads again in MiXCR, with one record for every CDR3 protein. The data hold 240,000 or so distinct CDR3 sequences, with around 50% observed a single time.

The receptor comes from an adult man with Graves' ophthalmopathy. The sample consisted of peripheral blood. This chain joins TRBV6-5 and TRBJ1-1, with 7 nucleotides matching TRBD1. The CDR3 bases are TGTGCCAGCAGGAACAGGGGACGCTTGAACACTGAAGCTTTCTTT. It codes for CASRNRGRLNTEAFF.